The rows below give T cell receptor beta chains drawn from one sample of a study of blood T cell repertoires in COVID-19. The method was immunoSEQ multiplex PCR; TCRdb's version includes in-frame clones alone and lacks a portion of them. The sample carries about 250,000 clones, 90% recorded once. The sample comprised peripheral blood. Receptors were obtained from a woman aged 60-75 years with COVID-19, enrolled during active disease. Each CDR3 is given with its conserved first and last residue. The order of the fields is J gene, D gene, V gene, clone size, CDR3 DNA, CDR3 protein. D genes are given only for firm matches. The size field is filled for only some rows; it gives once, few, many or a size class.

J gene: TRBJ2-2
D gene: -
V gene: TRBV6-5
clone size: -
CDR3 DNA: TGTGCCAGCAGTTCACCTCAGGGGTACACCGGGGAGCTGTTTTTT
CDR3 protein: CASSSPQGYTGELFF

J gene: TRBJ2-5
D gene: -
V gene: TRBV4-2
clone size: -
CDR3 DNA: TGTGCCAGCAGCCAAGATAATAGAGGGGGAGAGACCCAGTACTTC
CDR3 protein: CASSQDNRGGETQYF

J gene: TRBJ1-1
D gene: TRBD1
V gene: TRBV5-6
clone size: -
CDR3 DNA: TGTGCCAGCAGCTTGGGAGGGGACAGGGTTGGTACTGAAGCTTTCTTT
CDR3 protein: CASSLGGDRVGTEAFF

J gene: TRBJ1-1
D gene: TRBD1
V gene: TRBV18
clone size: -
CDR3 DNA: TGTGCCAGCGGACAGGGCGTAAACACTGAAGCTTTCTTT
CDR3 protein: CASGQGVNTEAFF

J gene: TRBJ1-2
D gene: -
V gene: TRBV6-5
clone size: few
CDR3 DNA: TGTGCCAGCAGCCCGGACAGCTATGGCTACACCTTC
CDR3 protein: CASSPDSYGYTF

J gene: TRBJ1-3
D gene: -
V gene: TRBV5-6
clone size: -
CDR3 DNA: TGTGCCAGCAGCTCGGGACACTACTCTGGAAACACCATATATTTT
CDR3 protein: CASSSGHYSGNTIYF

J gene: TRBJ1-4
D gene: -
V gene: TRBV11-1
clone size: -
CDR3 DNA: TGTGCCAGCAGCCCATACAGGAGTAATGAAAAACTGTTTTTT
CDR3 protein: CASSPYRSNEKLFF

J gene: TRBJ1-2
D gene: TRBD1
V gene: TRBV4-3
clone size: -
CDR3 DNA: TGCGCCAGCAGCCAAACCAGGGGGGGACTAGGCTATGGCTACACCTTC
CDR3 protein: CASSQTRGGLGYGYTF

J gene: TRBJ2-1
D gene: -
V gene: TRBV15
clone size: -
CDR3 DNA: TGTGCCACCAGCAGAGGTGAAGCGTACAATGAGCAGTTCTTC
CDR3 protein: CATSRGEAYNEQFF

J gene: TRBJ1-5
D gene: -
V gene: TRBV2
clone size: -
CDR3 DNA: TGTGCCAGCCATGGGGCTTATAGCAATCAGCCCCAGCATTTT
CDR3 protein: CASHGAYSNQPQHF

J gene: TRBJ1-1
D gene: TRBD1
V gene: TRBV9
clone size: -
CDR3 DNA: TGTGCCAGCAGCGTAGGGCCCCAATTAGGGACAGCTGAAGCTTTCTTT
CDR3 protein: CASSVGPQLGTAEAFF

J gene: TRBJ2-1
D gene: -
V gene: TRBV20-1
clone size: -
CDR3 DNA: TGCAGTGCTAGTCGCCGACTAGGGAATGAGCAGTTCTTC
CDR3 protein: CSASRRLGNEQFF

J gene: TRBJ2-2
D gene: -
V gene: TRBV9
clone size: -
CDR3 DNA: TGTGCCAGCAGCGGTCCCTCCGGAGGGAACACCGGGGAGCTGTTTTTT
CDR3 protein: CASSGPSGGNTGELFF

J gene: TRBJ1-4
D gene: TRBD1
V gene: TRBV6-5
clone size: -
CDR3 DNA: TGTGCCAGTCAGGGGGTGGTACGAGAAAAACTGTTTTTT
CDR3 protein: CASQGVVREKLFF

J gene: TRBJ1-2
D gene: -
V gene: TRBV5-6
clone size: -
CDR3 DNA: TGTGCCACCCTTCCGCGGCTTAGGGATGGAGGTGGCTACACCTTC
CDR3 protein: CATLPRLRDGGGYTF

J gene: TRBJ2-1
D gene: TRBD2
V gene: TRBV11-2
clone size: once
CDR3 DNA: TGTGCCAGCAGCCCGTTAGCGGGGGGGTTTTACAATGAGCAGTTCTTC
CDR3 protein: CASSPLAGGFYNEQFF

J gene: TRBJ1-3
D gene: -
V gene: TRBV19
clone size: -
CDR3 DNA: TGTGCCAGTAGGCTGGGGGGGGCTGGAAACACCATATATTTT
CDR3 protein: CASRLGGAGNTIYF

J gene: TRBJ1-1
D gene: -
V gene: TRBV7-6
clone size: -
CDR3 DNA: TGTGCCAGCAGCTTGGGCTTTCCGGCAAACACTGAAGCTTTCTTT
CDR3 protein: CASSLGFPANTEAFF

J gene: TRBJ1-1
D gene: -
V gene: TRBV6-6
clone size: -
CDR3 DNA: TGTGCCAGCAGTTCGAACCGGGAGAACACTGAAGCTTTCTTT
CDR3 protein: CASSSNRENTEAFF